This TCR beta chain came from a study of regulatory T cells in long-lasting Graves disease. Time point noted: newly diagnosed GD, antithyroid drugs for less than 3 months. Making the TCR library involved RNA that had been extracted from PBMCs. Germline CDR1 reads DFQATT; CDR2 reads SNEGSKA (reference sequence). The CDR3 spans 14 residues. The germline V and J ends were trimmed by 4 bases and 2 bases, with 13 bases remaining between them. With iRepertoire HTBI primers and Arm-PCR of CDR3 regions, TCR beta libraries were built. Via MiXCR, TCRdb re-called the multiplex PCR reads, giving one row per CDR3 protein. This sample has 420,000 or so distinct CDR3 sequences; around 15% occur once, and the top ten carry about 25%. This clonotype was observed many times. A further study also used this sample, focusing on T cells in Graves' hyperthyroidism and ophthalmopathy. In that study: In the blood, most expanded thyroid clonotypes above 0.001 appeared as well.

Source: peripheral blood mononuclear cells (PBMCs), taken at new diagnosis, from a patient treated with antithyroid drugs. The V gene is TRBV20-1, the J gene TRBJ2-3, with D tentatively TRBD2 (6 bases). This TCR came from a woman under 30 with Graves disease. CDR3 sequence reads: CSATGLTNTDTQYF. The CDR3 coding sequence is TGCAGTGCTACGGGACTGACAAACACAGATACGCAGTATTTT.